These T cell receptor beta chains were read from a single sample in a study of blood T cell repertoires in COVID-19. Only in-frame clones appear in the TCRdb table, and some are missing; sequencing was by immunoSEQ multiplex PCR. The data show about 80,000 clones, around 83% seen once. Sequencing was performed on peripheral blood. The source of these receptors is a man older than 75 with active or convalescent COVID-19. Both conserved end residues are part of each CDR3. D genes are given only for firm matches. Rows give clone size only sometimes, using once, few, many, or a class for an expanded clone.

j_call: TRBJ2-3; v_call: TRBV5-1; clone_size: -; cdr3_length: 16; d_call: TRBD1; cdr3_aa: CASSYSTGALTDTQYF; cdr3_nt: TGCGCCAGCAGTTACTCCACAGGGGCCCTCACAGATACGCAGTATTTT
j_call: TRBJ1-3; v_call: TRBV7-9; clone_size: -; cdr3_length: 14; d_call: -; cdr3_aa: CASSALGGGNTIYF; cdr3_nt: TGTGCCAGCAGCGCGCTCGGGGGAGGAAACACCATATATTTT
j_call: TRBJ2-2; v_call: TRBV6-2/TRBV6-3; clone_size: few; cdr3_length: 16; d_call: TRBD1; cdr3_aa: CASSPGTGGFVGELFF; cdr3_nt: TGTGCCAGCAGTCCAGGGACAGGGGGATTCGTCGGGGAGCTGTTTTTT
j_call: TRBJ1-1; v_call: TRBV6-6; clone_size: -; cdr3_length: 16; d_call: TRBD1; cdr3_aa: CASRETGVRGNTEAFF; cdr3_nt: TGTGCCAGCAGGGAGACAGGGGTCCGGGGTAACACTGAAGCTTTCTTT
j_call: TRBJ2-7; v_call: TRBV2; clone_size: -; cdr3_length: 15; d_call: -; cdr3_aa: CASSVGPSQTYEQYF; cdr3_nt: TGTGCCAGCAGTGTCGGTCCTAGCCAAACCTACGAGCAGTACTTC
j_call: TRBJ1-2; v_call: TRBV27; clone_size: -; cdr3_length: 14; d_call: -; cdr3_aa: CASSFSFGAWGYTF; cdr3_nt: TGTGCCAGCAGTTTCTCTTTTGGGGCTTGGGGCTACACCTTC
j_call: TRBJ2-2; v_call: TRBV27; clone_size: once; cdr3_length: 16; d_call: -; cdr3_aa: CASASLGGSITGELFF; cdr3_nt: TGTGCCAGCGCCAGTTTGGGGGGATCCATCACCGGGGAGCTGTTTTTT
j_call: TRBJ2-1; v_call: TRBV10-3; clone_size: -; cdr3_length: 12; d_call: -; cdr3_aa: CVSSSSYNEQFF; cdr3_nt: TGTGTGAGCTCGAGCTCCTACAATGAGCAGTTCTTC
j_call: TRBJ1-1; v_call: TRBV7-8; clone_size: -; cdr3_length: 15; d_call: TRBD1; cdr3_aa: CASSLPTGGFTEAFF; cdr3_nt: TGTGCCAGCAGCCTCCCGACAGGGGGGTTTACTGAAGCTTTCTTT
j_call: TRBJ2-2; v_call: TRBV19; clone_size: -; cdr3_length: 16; d_call: TRBD2; cdr3_aa: CASSRNSGGHTGELFF; cdr3_nt: TGTGCCAGTAGTAGAAACTCGGGGGGACACACCGGGGAGCTGTTTTTT
j_call: TRBJ1-5; v_call: TRBV5-1; clone_size: -; cdr3_length: 15; d_call: TRBD1; cdr3_aa: CASSVEGQLNQPQHF; cdr3_nt: TGCGCCAGCAGCGTGGAGGGACAGTTAAATCAGCCCCAGCATTTT
j_call: TRBJ2-2; v_call: TRBV7-9; clone_size: -; cdr3_length: 13; d_call: -; cdr3_aa: CASSLNSLRELFF; cdr3_nt: TGTGCCAGCAGCTTGAACTCACTTCGGGAGCTGTTTTTT
j_call: TRBJ1-1; v_call: TRBV19; clone_size: -; cdr3_length: 14; d_call: -; cdr3_aa: CASSIGPWNTEAFF; cdr3_nt: TGTGCCAGTAGTATTGGGCCATGGAACACTGAAGCTTTCTTT
j_call: TRBJ2-1; v_call: TRBV28; clone_size: -; cdr3_length: 17; d_call: TRBD2; cdr3_aa: CASTTTSGRALRNEQFF; cdr3_nt: TGTGCCAGCACCACGACTAGCGGGAGGGCCCTCAGGAATGAGCAGTTCTTC
j_call: TRBJ2-7; v_call: TRBV11-2; clone_size: -; cdr3_length: 15; d_call: -; cdr3_aa: CASSLNRVGSYEQYF; cdr3_nt: TGTGCCAGCAGCTTAAACAGGGTGGGTTCCTACGAGCAGTACTTC
j_call: TRBJ2-6; v_call: TRBV28; clone_size: -; cdr3_length: 17; d_call: -; cdr3_aa: CASSLPQGNSGANVLTF; cdr3_nt: TGTGCCAGCAGTTTACCCCAGGGGAACTCTGGGGCCAACGTCCTGACTTTC
j_call: TRBJ1-4; v_call: TRBV18; clone_size: -; cdr3_length: 16; d_call: -; cdr3_aa: CASSPRVQGEGEKLFF; cdr3_nt: TGTGCCAGCTCACCCCGCGTACAGGGCGAAGGTGAAAAACTGTTTTTT
j_call: TRBJ2-2; v_call: TRBV6-5; clone_size: -; cdr3_length: 15; d_call: TRBD1; cdr3_aa: CASSSTQGAPGELFF; cdr3_nt: TGTGCCAGCAGTTCGACCCAGGGGGCCCCCGGGGAGCTGTTTTTT
j_call: TRBJ1-1; v_call: TRBV2; clone_size: -; cdr3_length: 13; d_call: TRBD1; cdr3_aa: CASSEEGGTEAFF; cdr3_nt: TGTGCCAGCAGTGAAGAAGGGGGCACGGAGGCTTTCTTT
j_call: TRBJ1-1; v_call: TRBV7-3; clone_size: -; cdr3_length: 14; d_call: -; cdr3_aa: CASSAGVPNTEAFF; cdr3_nt: TGTGCCAGCAGCGCCGGGGTGCCGAACACTGAAGCTTTCTTT
j_call: TRBJ2-3; v_call: TRBV7-9; clone_size: -; cdr3_length: 16; d_call: -; cdr3_aa: CASSTGQTQRADTQYF; cdr3_nt: TGTGCCAGCAGCACCGGACAGACTCAAAGGGCAGATACGCAGTATTTT
j_call: TRBJ2-1; v_call: TRBV25-1; clone_size: -; cdr3_length: 15; d_call: TRBD2; cdr3_aa: CASRLAGARNNEQFF; cdr3_nt: TGTGCCAGCAGGTTAGCGGGAGCACGGAACAATGAGCAGTTCTTC
j_call: TRBJ2-1; v_call: TRBV4-3; clone_size: -; cdr3_length: 13; d_call: TRBD2; cdr3_aa: CASSQTSAGEQFF; cdr3_nt: TGCGCCAGCAGCCAGACTAGCGCTGGTGAGCAGTTCTTC
j_call: TRBJ2-1; v_call: TRBV7-2; clone_size: few; cdr3_length: 17; d_call: TRBD2; cdr3_aa: CASSLATGTSGYNEQFF; cdr3_nt: TGTGCCAGCAGCTTGGCCACCGGGACTAGCGGATACAATGAGCAGTTCTTC
j_call: TRBJ2-2; v_call: TRBV25-1; clone_size: -; cdr3_length: 13; d_call: TRBD1; cdr3_aa: CASTTGTAGELFF; cdr3_nt: TGTGCCAGCACGACAGGGACGGCCGGGGAGCTGTTTTTT
j_call: TRBJ1-2; v_call: TRBV4-1; clone_size: few; cdr3_length: 18; d_call: TRBD1; cdr3_aa: CASSRATDRRAGNYGYTF; cdr3_nt: TGCGCCAGCAGCCGCGCAACGGACAGGAGGGCGGGTAACTATGGCTACACCTTC
j_call: TRBJ2-3; v_call: TRBV10-3; clone_size: -; cdr3_length: 15; d_call: TRBD2; cdr3_aa: CAIGTRAGGTDTQYF; cdr3_nt: TGTGCCATCGGGACACGAGCGGGGGGTACAGATACGCAGTATTTT
j_call: TRBJ1-5; v_call: TRBV19; clone_size: -; cdr3_length: 16; d_call: -; cdr3_aa: CASLFKQGVRNQPQHF; cdr3_nt: TGTGCCAGTCTCTTCAAGCAGGGTGTTCGCAATCAGCCCCAGCATTTT
j_call: TRBJ1-4; v_call: TRBV6-6; clone_size: few; cdr3_length: 15; d_call: TRBD1; cdr3_aa: CASSRQGSGVEKLFF; cdr3_nt: TGTGCCAGCAGCCGACAGGGGAGCGGGGTTGAAAAACTGTTTTTT
j_call: TRBJ1-5; v_call: TRBV6-7; clone_size: -; cdr3_length: 20; d_call: TRBD1; cdr3_aa: CASSFPGQGRRQISNQPQHF; cdr3_nt: TGTGCCAGCAGTTTTCCGGGACAGGGGAGGCGGCAGATCAGCAATCAGCCCCAGCATTTT
j_call: TRBJ2-5; v_call: TRBV2; clone_size: -; cdr3_length: 17; d_call: TRBD2; cdr3_aa: CASSGTSGRPGQETQYF; cdr3_nt: TGTGCCAGCAGTGGGACTAGCGGGCGCCCGGGGCAAGAGACCCAGTACTTC
j_call: TRBJ1-2; v_call: TRBV29-1; clone_size: -; cdr3_length: 13; d_call: TRBD1; cdr3_aa: CSALWDSGYGYTF; cdr3_nt: TGCAGCGCCCTCTGGGACAGCGGATATGGCTACACCTTC
j_call: TRBJ2-3; v_call: TRBV24-1; clone_size: -; cdr3_length: 20; d_call: TRBD2; cdr3_aa: CATSDPSRPGLATSTDTQYF; cdr3_nt: TGTGCCACCAGTGATCCCTCCCGACCGGGACTAGCGACTAGCACAGATACGCAGTATTTT
j_call: TRBJ1-3; v_call: TRBV9; clone_size: -; cdr3_length: 18; d_call: TRBD1; cdr3_aa: CASSVAHTGGLAGNTIYF; cdr3_nt: TGTGCCAGCAGCGTAGCCCATACAGGGGGCCTCGCTGGAAACACCATATATTTT
j_call: TRBJ2-2; v_call: TRBV5-1; clone_size: -; cdr3_length: 15; d_call: -; cdr3_aa: CASSSATGHTGELFF; cdr3_nt: TGCGCCAGCAGCTCCGCTACAGGGCACACCGGGGAGCTGTTTTTT
j_call: TRBJ2-3; v_call: TRBV23-1; clone_size: -; cdr3_length: 15; d_call: -; cdr3_aa: CASSRAGSGVDTQYF; cdr3_nt: TGCGCCAGCAGTCGAGCCGGGAGTGGGGTAGATACGCAGTATTTT
j_call: TRBJ2-5; v_call: TRBV2; clone_size: -; cdr3_length: 16; d_call: TRBD2; cdr3_aa: CASSDGLAGGGETQYF; cdr3_nt: TGTGCCAGCAGCGACGGACTAGCGGGAGGGGGGGAGACCCAGTACTTC
j_call: TRBJ2-2; v_call: TRBV11-2; clone_size: -; cdr3_length: 15; d_call: -; cdr3_aa: CASSLQVRNTGELFF; cdr3_nt: TGTGCCAGCAGCTTACAAGTGAGGAACACCGGGGAGCTGTTTTTT
j_call: TRBJ1-2; v_call: TRBV4-2; clone_size: -; cdr3_length: 14; d_call: -; cdr3_aa: CASSPLEGGYGYTF; cdr3_nt: TGTGCCAGCAGCCCACTGGAAGGGGGCTATGGCTACACCTTC
j_call: TRBJ2-1; v_call: TRBV28; clone_size: -; cdr3_length: 15; d_call: TRBD2; cdr3_aa: CASITLGGSYNEQFF; cdr3_nt: TGTGCCAGCATCACCCTCGGGGGGAGTTACAATGAGCAGTTCTTC
j_call: TRBJ1-2; v_call: TRBV5-6; clone_size: -; cdr3_length: 15; d_call: -; cdr3_aa: CASTPAQTGQGGYTF; cdr3_nt: TGTGCCAGCACCCCTGCCCAAACAGGGCAAGGAGGCTACACCTTC
j_call: TRBJ1-6; v_call: TRBV9; clone_size: -; cdr3_length: 16; d_call: -; cdr3_aa: CASSVVAGEDNSPLHF; cdr3_nt: TGTGCCAGCAGCGTAGTGGCGGGGGAGGATAATTCACCCCTCCACTTT
j_call: TRBJ1-2; v_call: TRBV11-2; clone_size: many; cdr3_length: 16; d_call: TRBD1; cdr3_aa: CASSYQPGQGNYGYTF; cdr3_nt: TGTGCCAGCAGCTATCAGCCGGGACAGGGTAACTATGGCTACACCTTC
j_call: TRBJ1-2; v_call: TRBV19; clone_size: -; cdr3_length: 14; d_call: -; cdr3_aa: CASRRGTVDYGYTF; cdr3_nt: TGTGCCAGTAGAAGGGGAACAGTAGACTATGGCTACACCTTC
j_call: TRBJ2-5; v_call: TRBV5-1; clone_size: -; cdr3_length: 15; d_call: TRBD2; cdr3_aa: CASSLAGGTRETQYF; cdr3_nt: TGCGCCAGCAGCTTGGCCGGGGGGACTCGAGAGACCCAGTACTTC
j_call: TRBJ2-6; v_call: TRBV5-8; clone_size: -; cdr3_length: 14; d_call: -; cdr3_aa: CASSRQSGANVLTF; cdr3_nt: TGTGCCAGCAGCCGCCAGTCTGGGGCCAACGTCCTGACTTTC
j_call: TRBJ1-1; v_call: TRBV12-5; clone_size: -; cdr3_length: 13; d_call: TRBD1; cdr3_aa: CASGRTGTTEAFF; cdr3_nt: TGTGCTAGTGGACGGACAGGGACCACTGAAGCTTTCTTT
j_call: TRBJ1-3; v_call: TRBV2; clone_size: -; cdr3_length: 15; d_call: -; cdr3_aa: CASSPNGMSGNTIYF; cdr3_nt: TGTGCCAGCAGCCCCAACGGGATGAGTGGAAACACCATATATTTT
j_call: TRBJ1-3; v_call: TRBV9; clone_size: -; cdr3_length: 12; d_call: -; cdr3_aa: CASSGGENTIYF; cdr3_nt: TGTGCCAGCAGTGGGGGGGAAAACACCATATATTTT
j_call: TRBJ2-5; v_call: TRBV2; clone_size: few; cdr3_length: 14; d_call: TRBD1; cdr3_aa: CASSAMRQGGTQYF; cdr3_nt: TGTGCCAGCAGTGCTATGAGACAGGGCGGGACCCAGTACTTC
j_call: TRBJ2-5; v_call: TRBV9; clone_size: -; cdr3_length: 15; d_call: TRBD2; cdr3_aa: CASSVVSGGQETQYF; cdr3_nt: TGTGCCAGCAGCGTAGTCAGCGGGGGTCAAGAGACCCAGTACTTC
j_call: TRBJ2-1; v_call: TRBV6-5; clone_size: -; cdr3_length: 15; d_call: TRBD1; cdr3_aa: CASSLGQGSYNEQFF; cdr3_nt: TGTGCCAGCAGTCTCGGACAGGGTTCCTACAATGAGCAGTTCTTC
j_call: TRBJ1-1; v_call: TRBV9; clone_size: -; cdr3_length: 15; d_call: TRBD1; cdr3_aa: CASSFRQGPGTEAFF; cdr3_nt: TGTGCCAGCAGCTTTAGACAGGGCCCGGGCACTGAAGCTTTCTTT
j_call: TRBJ1-1; v_call: TRBV12-3/TRBV12-4; clone_size: -; cdr3_length: 13; d_call: TRBD1; cdr3_aa: CASRNTGGIEAFF; cdr3_nt: TGTGCCAGCAGAAATACAGGGGGTATTGAAGCTTTCTTT
j_call: TRBJ2-1; v_call: TRBV6-4; clone_size: once; cdr3_length: 16; d_call: TRBD2; cdr3_aa: CASSVAGVGSYNEQFF; cdr3_nt: TGTGCCAGCAGTGTAGCGGGGGTGGGGTCCTACAATGAGCAGTTCTTC